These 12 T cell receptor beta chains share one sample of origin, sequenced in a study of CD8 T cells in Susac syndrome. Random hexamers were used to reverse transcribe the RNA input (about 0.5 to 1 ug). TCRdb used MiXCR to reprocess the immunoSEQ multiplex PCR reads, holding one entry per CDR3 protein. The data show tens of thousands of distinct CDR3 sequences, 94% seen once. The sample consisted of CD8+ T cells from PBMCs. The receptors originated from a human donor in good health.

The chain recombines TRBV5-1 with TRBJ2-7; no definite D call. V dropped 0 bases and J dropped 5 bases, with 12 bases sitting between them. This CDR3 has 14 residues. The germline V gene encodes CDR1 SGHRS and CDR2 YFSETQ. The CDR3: CASSLGSGDDEQYF. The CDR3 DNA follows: TGCGCCAGCAGCTTGGGAAGTGGAGATGACGAGCAGTACTTC.

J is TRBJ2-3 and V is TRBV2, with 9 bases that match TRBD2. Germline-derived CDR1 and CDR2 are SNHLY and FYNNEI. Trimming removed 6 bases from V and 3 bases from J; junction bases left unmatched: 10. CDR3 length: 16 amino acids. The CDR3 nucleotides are TGTGCCAGCAGGGCGTTAGTAGCGGGAGCAACAGATACGCAGTATTTT. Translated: CASRALVAGATDTQYF.

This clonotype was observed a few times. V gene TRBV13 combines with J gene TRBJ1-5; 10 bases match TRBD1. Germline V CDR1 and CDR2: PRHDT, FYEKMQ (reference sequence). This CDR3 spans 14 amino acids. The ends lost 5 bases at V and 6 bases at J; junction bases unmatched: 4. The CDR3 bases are TGTGCCAGCAGCCGGGACAGGGGCGGTCAGCCCCAGCATTTT. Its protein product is CASSRDRGGQPQHF.

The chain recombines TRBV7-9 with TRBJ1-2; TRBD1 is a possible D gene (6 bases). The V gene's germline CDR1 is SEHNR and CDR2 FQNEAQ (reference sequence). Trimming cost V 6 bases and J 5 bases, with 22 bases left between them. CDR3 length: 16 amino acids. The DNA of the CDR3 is TGTGCCAGCAGTGAACAGGGACGTCCCCTTCCTTATGGCTACACCTTC. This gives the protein CASSEQGRPLPYGYTF.

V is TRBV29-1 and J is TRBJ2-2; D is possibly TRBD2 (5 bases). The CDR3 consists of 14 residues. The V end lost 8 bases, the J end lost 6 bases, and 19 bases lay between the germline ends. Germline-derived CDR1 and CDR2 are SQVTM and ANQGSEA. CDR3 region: CSTEVVPEAGELFF. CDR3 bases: TGCAGCACTGAAGTGGTTCCGGAGGCCGGGGAGCTGTTTTTT.

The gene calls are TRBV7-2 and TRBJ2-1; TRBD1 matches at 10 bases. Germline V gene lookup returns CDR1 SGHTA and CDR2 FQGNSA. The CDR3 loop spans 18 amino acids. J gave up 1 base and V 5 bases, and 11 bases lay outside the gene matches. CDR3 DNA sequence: TGTGCCAGCAGCACACGGGACAGGGGAGAGGCGTCCTACAATGAGCAGTTCTTC. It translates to CASSTRDRGEASYNEQFF.

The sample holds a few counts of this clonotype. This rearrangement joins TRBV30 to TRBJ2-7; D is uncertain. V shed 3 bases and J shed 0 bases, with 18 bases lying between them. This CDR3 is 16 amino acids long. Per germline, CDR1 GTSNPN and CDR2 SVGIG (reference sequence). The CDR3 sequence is CAWSPRWTFSSYEQYV. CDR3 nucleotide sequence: TGTGCCTGGAGCCCGCGGTGGACCTTCAGCTCCTACGAGCAGTACGTC.

The CDR3 DNA is TGTGCCAGCAGCTTGAAAAACAGGGACGGCTACACCTTC. Translation: CASSLKNRDGYTF. This sequence joins TRBV7-9 and TRBJ1-2, with D possibly being TRBD1 (6 bases). V was clipped by 3 bases and J by 8 bases, with 13 bases between them. Germline V gene data show CDR1 as SEHNR and CDR2 as FQNEAQ (reference sequence). CDR3 size: 13 residues.

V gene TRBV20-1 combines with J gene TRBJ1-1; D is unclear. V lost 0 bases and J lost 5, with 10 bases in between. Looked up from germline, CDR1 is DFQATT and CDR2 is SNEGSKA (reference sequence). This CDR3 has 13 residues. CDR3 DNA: TGCAGTGCTAGAGATAACACGGGGACTGAAGCTTTCTTT. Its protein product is CSARDNTGTEAFF.

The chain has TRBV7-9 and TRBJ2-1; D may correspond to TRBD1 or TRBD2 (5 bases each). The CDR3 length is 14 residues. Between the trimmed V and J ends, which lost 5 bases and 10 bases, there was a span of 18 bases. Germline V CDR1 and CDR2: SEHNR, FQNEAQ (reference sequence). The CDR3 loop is CASSPGTSQGEQFF. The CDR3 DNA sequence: TGTGCCAGCAGCCCCGGGACCTCACAAGGAGAGCAGTTCTTC.

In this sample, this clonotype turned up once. The CDR3 nucleotides are TGTGCCAGCAGCTTACCGGGGGCAACTGAAGCTTTCTTT. Its protein product is CASSLPGATEAFF. The chain carries TRBV11-2 and TRBJ1-1, with a possible D match to TRBD1 (6 bases). The germline V gene has CDR1 SGHAT and CDR2 FQNNGV. This CDR3 contains 13 residues. Trimming pared 2 bases from V and 5 bases from J, leaving 9 bases between.

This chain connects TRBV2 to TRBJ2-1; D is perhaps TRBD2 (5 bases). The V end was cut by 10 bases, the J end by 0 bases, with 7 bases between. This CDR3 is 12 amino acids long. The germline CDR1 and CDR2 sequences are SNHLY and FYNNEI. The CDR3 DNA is TGTGCCACGGGGAACTCCTACAATGAGCAGTTCTTC. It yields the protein CATGNSYNEQFF.